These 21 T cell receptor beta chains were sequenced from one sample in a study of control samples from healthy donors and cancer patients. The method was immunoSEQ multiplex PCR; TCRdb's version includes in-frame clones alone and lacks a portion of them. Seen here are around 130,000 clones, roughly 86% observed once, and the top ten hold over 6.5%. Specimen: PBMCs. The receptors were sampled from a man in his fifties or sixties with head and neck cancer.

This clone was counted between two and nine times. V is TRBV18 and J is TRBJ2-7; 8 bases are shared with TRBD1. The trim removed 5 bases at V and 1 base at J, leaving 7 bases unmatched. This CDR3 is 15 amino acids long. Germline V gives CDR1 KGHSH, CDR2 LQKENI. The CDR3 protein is CASSYGQGLSYEQYF. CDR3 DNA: TGTGCCAGCTCATACGGACAGGGCCTATCCTACGAGCAGTACTTC.

CDR3 sequence reads: CASSLDRDLDEQYF. In nucleotides, the CDR3 is TGTGCCAGCAGCTTAGACAGGGACTTAGACGAGCAGTACTTC. The chain recombines TRBV5-4 with TRBJ2-7, with a tentative D call TRBD1 (7 bases). Trimming shortened V by 2 bases and J by 5 bases, and 14 bases separated the two germline ends. The CDR3 consists of 14 residues. The germline gives CDR1 SGHNT, CDR2 YYREEE (reference sequence). Complete variable domain (other parts from reference TRBV5-4 and TRBJ2-7): ETGVTQSPTHLIKTRGQQVTLRCSSQSGHNTVSWYQQALGQGPQFIFQYYREEENGRGNFPPRFSGLQFPNYSSELNVNALELDDSALYLCASSLDRDLDEQYFGPGTRLTVT.

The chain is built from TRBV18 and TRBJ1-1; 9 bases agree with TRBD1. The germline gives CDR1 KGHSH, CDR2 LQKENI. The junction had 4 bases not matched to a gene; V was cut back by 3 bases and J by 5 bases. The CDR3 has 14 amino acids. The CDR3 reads CASSPGTGRTEAFF. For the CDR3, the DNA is TGTGCCAGCTCACCTGGGACAGGGAGGACTGAAGCTTTCTTT. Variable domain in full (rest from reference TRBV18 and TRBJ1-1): NAGVMQNPRHLVRRRGQEARLRCSPMKGHSHVYWYRQLPEEGLKFMVYLQKENIIDESGMPKERFSAEFPKEGPSILRIQQVVRGDSAAYFCASSPGTGRTEAFFGQGTRLTVV.

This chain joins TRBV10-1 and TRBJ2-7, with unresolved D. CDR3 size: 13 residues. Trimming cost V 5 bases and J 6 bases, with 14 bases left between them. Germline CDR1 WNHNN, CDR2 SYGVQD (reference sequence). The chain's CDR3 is CASSPPGVGEQYF. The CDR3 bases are TGCGCCAGCAGTCCCCCCGGCGTGGGCGAGCAGTACTTC.

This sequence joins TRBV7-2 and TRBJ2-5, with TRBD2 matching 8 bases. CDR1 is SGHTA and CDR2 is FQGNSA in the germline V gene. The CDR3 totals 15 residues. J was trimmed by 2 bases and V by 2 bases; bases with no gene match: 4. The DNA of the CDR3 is TGTGCCAGCAGCTTACAAACGGGAGGGCAAGAGACCCAGTACTTC. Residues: CASSLQTGGQETQYF.

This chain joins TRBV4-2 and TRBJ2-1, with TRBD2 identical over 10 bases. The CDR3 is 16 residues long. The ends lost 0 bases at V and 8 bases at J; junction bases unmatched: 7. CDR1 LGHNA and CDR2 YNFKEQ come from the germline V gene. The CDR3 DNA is TGTGCCAGCAGCCAAGATGAGGCTAGCGGGAGCGATGAGCAGTTCTTC. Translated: CASSQDEASGSDEQFF.

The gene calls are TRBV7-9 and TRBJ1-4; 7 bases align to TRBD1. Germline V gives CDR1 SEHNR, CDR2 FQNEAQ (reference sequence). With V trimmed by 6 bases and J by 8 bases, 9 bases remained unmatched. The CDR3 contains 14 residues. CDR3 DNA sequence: TGTGCCAGCAGTACCACAGGGGCTAGGGAAAAACTGTTTTTT. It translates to CASSTTGAREKLFF. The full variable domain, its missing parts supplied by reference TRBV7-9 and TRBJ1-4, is DTGVSQNPRHKITKRGQNVTFRCDPISEHNRLYWYRQTLGQGPEFLTYFQNEAQLEKSRLLSDRFSAERPKGSFSTLEIQRTEQGDSAMYLCASSTTGAREKLFFGSGTQLSVL.

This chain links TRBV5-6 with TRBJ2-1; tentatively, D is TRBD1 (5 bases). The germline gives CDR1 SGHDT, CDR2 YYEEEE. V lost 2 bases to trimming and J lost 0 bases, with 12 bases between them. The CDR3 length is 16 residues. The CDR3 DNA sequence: TGTGCCAGCAGCTTCCGCAGGGCGAGCTCCTACAATGAGCAGTTCTTC. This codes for CASSFRRASSYNEQFF.

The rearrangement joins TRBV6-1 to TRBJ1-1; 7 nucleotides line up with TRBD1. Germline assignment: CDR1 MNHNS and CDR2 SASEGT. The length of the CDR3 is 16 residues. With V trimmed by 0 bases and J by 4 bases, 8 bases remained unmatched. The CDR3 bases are TGTGCCAGCAGTGAAGCCAAGGGGGCCCGTAGCACTGAAGCTTTCTTT. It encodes CASSEAKGARSTEAFF.

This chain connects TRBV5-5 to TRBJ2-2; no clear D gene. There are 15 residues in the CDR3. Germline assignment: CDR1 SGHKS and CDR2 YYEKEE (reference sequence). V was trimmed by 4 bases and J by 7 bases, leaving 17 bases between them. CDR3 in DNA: TGTGCCAGCAGCCAAGGGTCGGGTGTCAACGGGGAGCTGTTTTTT. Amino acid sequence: CASSQGSGVNGELFF.

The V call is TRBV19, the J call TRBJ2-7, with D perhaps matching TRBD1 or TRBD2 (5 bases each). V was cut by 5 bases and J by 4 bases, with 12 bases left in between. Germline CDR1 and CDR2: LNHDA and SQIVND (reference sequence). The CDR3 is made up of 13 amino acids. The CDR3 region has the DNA TGTGCCAGTAGTGCCGGGTGGGGGTACGAGCAGTACTTC. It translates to CASSAGWGYEQYF.

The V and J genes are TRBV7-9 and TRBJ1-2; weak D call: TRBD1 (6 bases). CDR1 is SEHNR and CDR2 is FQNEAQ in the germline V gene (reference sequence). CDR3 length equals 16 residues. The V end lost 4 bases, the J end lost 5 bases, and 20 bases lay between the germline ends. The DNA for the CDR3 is TGTGCCAGCAGCTCCACTCGGAGGGAGGGGGGATATGGCTACACCTTC. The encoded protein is CASSSTRREGGYGYTF.

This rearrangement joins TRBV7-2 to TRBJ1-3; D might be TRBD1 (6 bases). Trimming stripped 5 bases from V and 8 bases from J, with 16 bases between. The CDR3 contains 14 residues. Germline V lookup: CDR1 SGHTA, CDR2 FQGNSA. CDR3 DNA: TGTGCCAGCAGCATACAGGGAGGTAGTGACACCATATATTTT. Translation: CASSIQGGSDTIYF.

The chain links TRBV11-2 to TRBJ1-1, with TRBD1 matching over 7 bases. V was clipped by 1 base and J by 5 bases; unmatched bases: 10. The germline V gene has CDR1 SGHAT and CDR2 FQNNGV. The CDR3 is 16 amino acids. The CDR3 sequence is CASSLVGRGVWTEAFF. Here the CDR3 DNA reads TGTGCCAGCAGCTTAGTTGGCAGGGGGGTATGGACTGAAGCTTTCTTT. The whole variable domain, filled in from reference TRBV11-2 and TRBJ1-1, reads EAGVAQSPRYKIIEKRQSVAFWCNPISGHATLYWYQQILGQGPKLLIQFQNNGVVDDSQLPKDRFSAERLKGVDSTLKIQPAKLEDSAVYLCASSLVGRGVWTEAFFGQGTRLTVV.

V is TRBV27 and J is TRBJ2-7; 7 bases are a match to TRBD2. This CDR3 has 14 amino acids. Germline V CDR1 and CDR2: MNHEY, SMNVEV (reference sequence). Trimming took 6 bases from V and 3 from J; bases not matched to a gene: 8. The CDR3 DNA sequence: TGTGCCAGCAGCCCCCCGCAGCGGGGCTACGAGCAGTACTTC. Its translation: CASSPPQRGYEQYF.

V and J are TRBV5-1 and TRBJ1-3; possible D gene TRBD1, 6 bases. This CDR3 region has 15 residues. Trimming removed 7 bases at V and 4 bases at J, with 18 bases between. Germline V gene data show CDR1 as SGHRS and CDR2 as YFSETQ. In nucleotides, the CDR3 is TGCGCCAGCGCGCTGGGACATCAGTCCGGAAACACCATATATTTT. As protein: CASALGHQSGNTIYF.

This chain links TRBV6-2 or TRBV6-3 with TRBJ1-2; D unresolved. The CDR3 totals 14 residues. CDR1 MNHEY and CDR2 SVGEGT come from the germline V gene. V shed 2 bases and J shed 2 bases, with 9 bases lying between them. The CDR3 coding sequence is TGTGCCAGCAGTTACACCGGCAGAAACTATGGCTACACCTTC. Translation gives CASSYTGRNYGYTF.

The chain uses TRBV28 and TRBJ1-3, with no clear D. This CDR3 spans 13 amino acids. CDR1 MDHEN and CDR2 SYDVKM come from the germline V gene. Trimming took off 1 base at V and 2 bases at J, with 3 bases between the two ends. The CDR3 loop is CASSLLAGNTIYF. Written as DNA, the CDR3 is TGTGCCAGCAGTTTATTGGCTGGAAACACCATATATTTT.

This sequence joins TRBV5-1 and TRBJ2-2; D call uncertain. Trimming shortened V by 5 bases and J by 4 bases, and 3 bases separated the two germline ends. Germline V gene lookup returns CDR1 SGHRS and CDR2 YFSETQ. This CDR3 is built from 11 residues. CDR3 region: CASRATGELFF. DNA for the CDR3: TGCGCCAGCAGGGCCACCGGGGAGCTGTTTTTT.

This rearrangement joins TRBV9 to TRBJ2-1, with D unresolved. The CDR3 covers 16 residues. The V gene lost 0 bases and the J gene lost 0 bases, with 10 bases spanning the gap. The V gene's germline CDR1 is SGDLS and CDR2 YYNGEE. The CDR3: CASSVEGISSYNEQFF. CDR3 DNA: TGTGCCAGCAGCGTAGAGGGTATTAGCTCCTACAATGAGCAGTTCTTC.

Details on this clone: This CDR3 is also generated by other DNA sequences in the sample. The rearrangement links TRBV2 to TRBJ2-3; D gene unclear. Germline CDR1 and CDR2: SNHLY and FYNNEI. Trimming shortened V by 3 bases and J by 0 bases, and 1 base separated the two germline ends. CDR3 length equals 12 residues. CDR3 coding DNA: TGTGCCAGCAGTGACAGCACAGATACGCAGTATTTT. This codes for CASSDSTDTQYF.